Listed below are T cell receptor beta chains from one sample, sequenced in a study of cytomegalovirus exposure and HLA in healthy donors. Here immunoSEQ multiplex PCR was the method, and the copy in TCRdb shows in-frame clones only, minus some. The table shows around 150,000 clones, with approximately 87% occurring only once. The sequencing sample was made of PBMCs. The source of these receptors is a man aged 35 to 55 in good health and CMV-seronegative. CDR3s include the opening cysteine and the closing phenylalanine or tryptophan. Fields, in order: J gene, D gene, clone size, V gene, CDR3 protein, CDR3 DNA. D genes are given only for firm matches. A row's size may be missing; if present it is once, few, many or a size class.

j_call: TRBJ2-5
d_call: TRBD1
clone_size: once
v_call: TRBV13
cdr3_aa: CASPPPVGGEETQYF
cdr3_nt: TGTGCCAGCCCCCCACCTGTAGGGGGCGAGGAGACCCAGTACTTC

j_call: TRBJ1-4
d_call: -
clone_size: -
v_call: TRBV5-1
cdr3_aa: CASSLGQGPSNEKLFF
cdr3_nt: TGCGCCAGCAGCTTAGGGCAGGGGCCTTCTAATGAAAAACTGTTTTTT

j_call: TRBJ1-1
d_call: -
clone_size: -
v_call: TRBV7-9
cdr3_aa: CASSLARSAGRTEAFF
cdr3_nt: TGTGCCAGCAGCTTAGCGCGGTCAGCCGGTAGAACTGAAGCTTTCTTT

j_call: TRBJ1-2
d_call: -
clone_size: -
v_call: TRBV30
cdr3_aa: CAWSEGGEGYTF
cdr3_nt: TGTGCCTGGAGTGAAGGGGGTGAGGGCTACACCTTC

j_call: TRBJ2-7
d_call: TRBD1
clone_size: once
v_call: TRBV7-2
cdr3_aa: CASSRGQGVYEQYF
cdr3_nt: TGTGCCAGCAGCCGGGGACAGGGGGTTTACGAGCAGTACTTC

j_call: TRBJ2-3
d_call: -
clone_size: -
v_call: TRBV2
cdr3_aa: CATIVWVGGIDTQYF
cdr3_nt: TGTGCCACTATAGTGTGGGTGGGGGGTATAGATACGCAGTATTTT

j_call: TRBJ1-1
d_call: -
clone_size: -
v_call: TRBV5-1
cdr3_aa: CASSLGVRGNTEAFF
cdr3_nt: TGCGCCAGCAGCTTGGGGGTCCGGGGGAACACTGAAGCTTTCTTT

j_call: TRBJ2-7
d_call: -
clone_size: -
v_call: TRBV7-6
cdr3_aa: CASSSGSLPGYEQYF
cdr3_nt: TGTGCCAGCAGCTCCGGGTCCCTACCCGGGTACGAGCAGTACTTC

j_call: TRBJ2-7
d_call: -
clone_size: -
v_call: TRBV30
cdr3_aa: CAWSAGSREQYF
cdr3_nt: TGTGCCTGGAGTGCTGGGAGCAGGGAGCAGTACTTC

j_call: TRBJ2-7
d_call: -
clone_size: -
v_call: TRBV28
cdr3_aa: CASTLRGSYEQYF
cdr3_nt: TGTGCCAGTACCCTTAGGGGCTCCTACGAGCAGTACTTC

j_call: TRBJ1-1
d_call: TRBD1
clone_size: -
v_call: TRBV7-3
cdr3_aa: CASSPRQGEAFF
cdr3_nt: TGTGCCAGCAGCCCACGACAGGGTGAGGCTTTCTTT

j_call: TRBJ1-2
d_call: -
clone_size: once
v_call: TRBV11-2
cdr3_aa: CASSHVFEETFYGYTF
cdr3_nt: TGTGCCAGCAGCCATGTTTTTGAGGAGACTTTCTATGGCTACACCTTC

j_call: TRBJ2-7
d_call: -
clone_size: -
v_call: TRBV5-1
cdr3_aa: CASSWGDSRSSYEQYF
cdr3_nt: TGCGCCAGCAGCTGGGGGGACTCCCGCTCCTCCTACGAGCAGTACTTC

j_call: TRBJ1-1
d_call: -
clone_size: -
v_call: TRBV30
cdr3_aa: CAWSTTGTEAFF
cdr3_nt: TGTGCCTGGAGTACGACGGGCACTGAAGCTTTCTTT

j_call: TRBJ2-1
d_call: TRBD2
clone_size: -
v_call: TRBV14
cdr3_aa: CASSPSSGRFVEQFF
cdr3_nt: TGTGCCAGCAGCCCCTCTAGCGGGAGGTTTGTTGAGCAGTTCTTC

j_call: TRBJ2-2
d_call: TRBD2
clone_size: few
v_call: TRBV5-1
cdr3_aa: CASSTSGTRNTGELFF
cdr3_nt: TGCGCCAGCAGCACGTCCGGGACTAGAAACACCGGGGAGCTGTTTTTT

j_call: TRBJ1-1
d_call: -
clone_size: few
v_call: TRBV7-3
cdr3_aa: CASKRSGTNTEAFF
cdr3_nt: TGTGCCAGCAAACGATCGGGTACCAACACTGAAGCTTTCTTT

j_call: TRBJ2-7
d_call: -
clone_size: once
v_call: TRBV7-2
cdr3_aa: CASSDDYYEQYF
cdr3_nt: TGTGCCAGCAGCGACGACTATTACGAGCAGTACTTC

j_call: TRBJ2-5
d_call: TRBD1
clone_size: once
v_call: TRBV30
cdr3_aa: CAYPQGRTQYF
cdr3_nt: TGTGCCTACCCACAGGGGAGGACCCAGTACTTC

j_call: TRBJ2-2
d_call: TRBD2
clone_size: few
v_call: TRBV27
cdr3_aa: CASSFSAGVAGELFF
cdr3_nt: TGTGCCAGCAGTTTTTCAGCGGGAGTGGCCGGGGAGCTGTTTTTT

j_call: TRBJ1-5
d_call: TRBD1
clone_size: -
v_call: TRBV18
cdr3_aa: CASSPEDRIQPQHF
cdr3_nt: TGTGCCAGCTCACCAGAGGACAGGATCCAGCCCCAGCATTTT

j_call: TRBJ1-5
d_call: TRBD1
clone_size: -
v_call: TRBV6-1
cdr3_aa: CASSLTGRNQPQHF
cdr3_nt: TGTGCCAGCAGCCTGACAGGGCGCAATCAGCCCCAGCATTTT

j_call: TRBJ1-3
d_call: -
clone_size: -
v_call: TRBV6-5
cdr3_aa: CASKRGYGNTIYF
cdr3_nt: TGTGCCAGCAAAAGGGGTTACGGAAACACCATATATTTT

j_call: TRBJ2-7
d_call: TRBD1
clone_size: -
v_call: TRBV14
cdr3_aa: CASSQMLQGAYEQYF
cdr3_nt: TGTGCCAGCAGCCAAATGTTACAGGGGGCCTACGAGCAGTACTTC

j_call: TRBJ1-5
d_call: -
clone_size: -
v_call: TRBV18
cdr3_aa: CASSPNPTGTNQPQHF
cdr3_nt: TGTGCCAGCTCACCAAACCCGACAGGCACAAATCAGCCCCAGCATTTT

j_call: TRBJ2-1
d_call: TRBD2
clone_size: -
v_call: TRBV28
cdr3_aa: CASSDPGLAGGQSSYNEQFF
cdr3_nt: TGTGCCAGCAGTGACCCTGGACTAGCGGGGGGCCAGAGCTCCTACAATGAGCAGTTCTTC

j_call: TRBJ1-2
d_call: -
clone_size: few
v_call: TRBV6-1
cdr3_aa: CASSSSTAPYGYTF
cdr3_nt: TGTGCCAGCAGTTCGTCGACAGCACCATATGGCTACACCTTC

j_call: TRBJ2-3
d_call: -
clone_size: -
v_call: TRBV11-2
cdr3_aa: CASSLSAAGTDTQYF
cdr3_nt: TGTGCCAGCAGCCTATCCGCCGCGGGCACAGATACGCAGTATTTT

j_call: TRBJ2-1
d_call: -
clone_size: -
v_call: TRBV5-1
cdr3_aa: CASSQGYDEQFF
cdr3_nt: TGCGCCAGCAGTCAGGGCTACGATGAGCAGTTCTTC

j_call: TRBJ2-2
d_call: TRBD2
clone_size: -
v_call: TRBV2
cdr3_aa: CASSGAGGNTGELFF
cdr3_nt: TGTGCCAGCAGTGGGGCGGGGGGGAACACCGGGGAGCTGTTTTTT

j_call: TRBJ2-2
d_call: -
clone_size: -
v_call: TRBV19
cdr3_aa: CASSIFGTGELFF
cdr3_nt: TGTGCCAGTAGTATTTTCGGGACCGGGGAGCTGTTTTTT

j_call: TRBJ2-3
d_call: -
clone_size: -
v_call: TRBV18
cdr3_aa: CASSPSGLSSTDTQYF
cdr3_nt: TGTGCCAGCTCACCGTCGGGACTCAGTAGCACAGATACGCAGTATTTT

j_call: TRBJ2-7
d_call: TRBD2
clone_size: -
v_call: TRBV7-2
cdr3_aa: CASSLAGGAGASYEQYF
cdr3_nt: TGTGCCAGCAGCTTAGCTGGTGGAGCGGGGGCGTCCTACGAGCAGTACTTC

j_call: TRBJ2-3
d_call: TRBD2
clone_size: -
v_call: TRBV5-5
cdr3_aa: CASSLSSGVTDTQYF
cdr3_nt: TGTGCCAGCAGCTTGTCTAGCGGGGTCACAGATACGCAGTATTTT

j_call: TRBJ1-2
d_call: -
clone_size: -
v_call: TRBV29-1
cdr3_aa: CSVDGDGYTF
cdr3_nt: TGCAGCGTTGACGGGGATGGCTACACCTTC

j_call: TRBJ1-1
d_call: -
clone_size: -
v_call: TRBV6-1
cdr3_aa: CASREVGQIEAFF
cdr3_nt: TGTGCCAGCCGTGAAGTGGGACAAATTGAAGCTTTCTTT

j_call: TRBJ2-7
d_call: -
clone_size: -
v_call: TRBV11-2
cdr3_aa: CASSLVGGVSYEQYF
cdr3_nt: TGTGCCAGCAGCTTAGTCGGGGGAGTCTCCTACGAGCAGTACTTC

j_call: TRBJ2-7
d_call: TRBD1
clone_size: -
v_call: TRBV4-1
cdr3_aa: CASSQAGTGIYEQYF
cdr3_nt: TGCGCCAGCAGCCAAGCTGGGACAGGGATCTACGAGCAGTACTTC

j_call: TRBJ2-7
d_call: TRBD1
clone_size: -
v_call: TRBV7-2
cdr3_aa: CASSTLQGNEQYF
cdr3_nt: TGTGCCAGCAGCACTCTACAGGGGAACGAGCAGTACTTC

j_call: TRBJ1-3
d_call: -
clone_size: -
v_call: TRBV28
cdr3_aa: CASSLWTEPGNTIYF
cdr3_nt: TGTGCCAGCAGTTTATGGACAGAACCTGGAAACACCATATATTTT